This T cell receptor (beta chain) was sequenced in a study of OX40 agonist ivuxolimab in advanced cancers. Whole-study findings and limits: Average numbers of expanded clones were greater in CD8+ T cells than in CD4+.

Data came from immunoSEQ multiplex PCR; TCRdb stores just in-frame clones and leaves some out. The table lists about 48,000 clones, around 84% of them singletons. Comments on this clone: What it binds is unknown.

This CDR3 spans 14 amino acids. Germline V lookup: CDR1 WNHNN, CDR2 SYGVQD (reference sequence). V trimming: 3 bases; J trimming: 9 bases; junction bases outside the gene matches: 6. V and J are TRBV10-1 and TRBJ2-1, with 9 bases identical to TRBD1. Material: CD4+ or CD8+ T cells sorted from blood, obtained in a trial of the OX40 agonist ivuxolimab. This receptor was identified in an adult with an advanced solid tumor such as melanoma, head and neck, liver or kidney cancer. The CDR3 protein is CASSERTGASEQFF. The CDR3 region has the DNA TGCGCCAGCAGTGAACGGACAGGGGCGAGTGAGCAGTTCTTC.